The 14 T cell receptor beta chains given below trace back to one sample, sequenced in a study of T cell responses to AZD1222 COVID-19 vaccine. Clones were sequenced by immunoSEQ multiplex PCR, and TCRdb holds only the in-frame ones, with some missing. The sample lists around 140,000 clones; approximately 91% were seen once. The specimen comprised peripheral blood, sampled 28 days after the second AZD1222 dose. The receptors shown here come from an adult who received the AZD1222 COVID-19 vaccine.

The rearrangement uses TRBV11-2 and TRBJ2-4; TRBD2 agrees at 12 bases. This CDR3 spans 18 amino acids. With V trimmed by 0 bases and J by 3 bases, 6 bases remained unmatched. Germline V gene sequence: CDR1 SGHAT, CDR2 FQNNGV. The CDR3 protein is CASSLDSELAGGKNIQYF. The DNA of the CDR3 is TGTGCCAGCAGCTTAGATTCTGAACTAGCGGGAGGCAAAAACATTCAGTACTTC.

The J gene is TRBJ2-1, the V gene TRBV19; possible D gene TRBD1, 5 bases. Trimming left V 3 bases short and J 9 bases short, with 12 bases between. CDR3 length: 13 residues. Germline CDR1 LNHDA, CDR2 SQIVND (reference sequence). The chain's CDR3 is CASSIGQGSEQFF. The CDR3 bases are TGTGCCAGTAGTATCGGCCAGGGAAGTGAGCAGTTCTTC.

The rearrangement uses TRBV19 and TRBJ2-5; D gene uncertain. The germline V gene encodes CDR1 LNHDA and CDR2 SQIVND (reference sequence). Trimming removed 6 bases at V and 1 base at J, with 15 bases between. This CDR3 has 15 amino acids. Written as DNA, the CDR3 is TGTGCCAGTAGCATCTCTCAGACCGGCCAAGAGACCCAGTACTTC. Translated, it gives CASSISQTGQETQYF.

V usage is TRBV7-9 and J usage is TRBJ1-4; perhaps TRBD1 as D (6 bases). The CDR3 spans 11 residues. The germline gives CDR1 SEHNR, CDR2 FQNEAQ (reference sequence). V was cut by 5 bases and J by 8 bases, with 6 bases left in between. This chain's CDR3 is CASSGQEKLFF. For the CDR3, the DNA is TGTGCCAGCAGCGGACAGGAAAAACTGTTTTTT.

The V gene is TRBV5-1, the J gene TRBJ2-7; 7 bases align to TRBD1. Trimming removed 4 bases from V and 2 bases from J; junction bases left unmatched: 6. The CDR3 length is 14 residues. In germline, CDR1 is SGHRS, CDR2 YFSETQ. The chain's CDR3 is CASSGTGQPYEQYF. For the CDR3, the DNA is TGCGCCAGCAGCGGAACGGGACAGCCCTACGAGCAGTACTTC.

This chain's CDR3 is CASTLVVGDTQYF. CDR3 DNA sequence: TGTGCCAGCACCCTTGTAGTGGGGGATACGCAGTATTTT. This chain connects TRBV11-2 to TRBJ2-3, with unresolved D. The ends were cut back, 7 bases at V and 6 bases at J, with 14 bases in the middle. The germline V gene encodes CDR1 SGHAT and CDR2 FQNNGV. CDR3 length: 13 amino acids.

The rearrangement uses TRBV27 and TRBJ2-3, with 13 positions matching TRBD2. The CDR3 spans 14 residues. Germline values: CDR1 MNHEY, CDR2 SMNVEV (reference sequence). The V segment lost 5 bases and the J segment 7 bases; nucleotides outside the gene matches: 3. CDR3 in DNA: TGTGCCAGCAGTCCGACTAGCGGGAGGCATACGCAGTATTTT. It encodes CASSPTSGRHTQYF.

The chain is built from TRBV3-1 (or the pseudogene TRBV3-2) and TRBJ2-5, with 9 nucleotides matching TRBD2. CDR3 length: 15 amino acids. CDR1 is LGHDT, CDR2 YNNKEL, per germline (reference sequence). J gave up 7 bases and V 6 bases, and 12 bases lay outside the gene matches. CDR3: CASSPPRRREGTQYF. The CDR3 DNA is TGTGCCAGCAGTCCGCCGAGGCGGCGGGAGGGGACCCAGTACTTC.

The rearrangement links TRBV18 to TRBJ2-7; D is undetermined. The germline V gene encodes CDR1 KGHSH and CDR2 LQKENI. Trimming shortened V by 6 bases and J by 5 bases, and 11 bases separated the two germline ends. The CDR3 is made up of 12 amino acids. The chain's CDR3 is CASSPETHEQYF. The CDR3 DNA follows: TGTGCCAGCTCCCCCGAAACCCACGAGCAGTACTTC.

The gene calls are TRBV6-5 and TRBJ1-1; D possibly corresponds to TRBD1 (6 bases). Germline CDR1 and CDR2: MNHEY and SVGAGI. The CDR3 is 13 residues long. V lost 6 bases and J 4 bases, leaving 12 bases between the germline ends. The CDR3 region has the DNA TGTGCCAGCAGCAGGACAGTGGGCACTGAAGCTTTCTTT. Encoded protein: CASSRTVGTEAFF.

The V call is TRBV6-5, the J call TRBJ2-7; D might be TRBD2 (5 bases). The ends were cut back, 5 bases at V and 3 bases at J, with 11 bases in the middle. CDR3 length equals 13 residues. Germline lookup yields CDR1 MNHEY and CDR2 SVGAGI. Here the CDR3 DNA reads TGTGCCAGCAGTCGGGAAATTGGCTACGAGCAGTACTTC. It encodes CASSREIGYEQYF.

This chain joins TRBV18 and TRBJ1-5, with D hard to call. Germline V gene data show CDR1 as KGHSH and CDR2 as LQKENI. CDR3 size: 16 residues. V dropped 3 bases and J dropped 2 bases, with 14 bases sitting between them. The CDR3 sequence is CASSPGLGYGNQPQHF. CDR3 nucleotide sequence: TGTGCCAGCTCACCTGGACTAGGGTACGGCAATCAGCCCCAGCATTTT.

The chain uses TRBV10-3 and TRBJ2-5; 13 bases agree with TRBD2. Trimming cost V 0 bases and J 5 bases; bases outside gene matches: 3. In germline, CDR1 is ENHRY, CDR2 SYGVKD. CDR3 length: 16 residues. The DNA of the CDR3 is TGTGCCATCAGTGAGTCGACTAGCGGGAGGAGGGAGACCCAGTACTTC. Protein: CAISESTSGRRETQYF.

The chain's CDR3 is CASKIRDSSSYGYTF. CDR3 DNA: TGTGCCAGTAAGATCCGGGACAGCTCTTCCTATGGCTACACCTTC. The rearrangement links TRBV6-5 to TRBJ1-2, with TRBD1 matching over 7 bases. V was clipped by 9 bases and J by 4 bases; unmatched bases: 14. Germline values: CDR1 MNHEY, CDR2 SVGAGI. The CDR3 spans 15 residues.